Listed below are T cell receptor beta chains from one sample, sequenced in a study of blood T cell repertoires in COVID-19. Measured with immunoSEQ multiplex PCR; TCRdb has only the in-frame clones, and not every one. This table holds about 430,000 clones, nearly 90% found once. Sequenced input: PBMCs or T cells enriched from blood (not recorded which). Source of these receptors: a woman aged 18-35 years who had been exposed to COVID-19. CDR3s include the opening cysteine and the closing phenylalanine or tryptophan. A D gene is named only where the DNA matches it firmly. Clone size, where shown, is once, few, many, or a class for clones that have expanded.

>NA|NA|TRBJ2-2|TRBV29-1
CSVDTANTGELFF
TGCAGCGTTGACACAGCGAACACCGGGGAGCTGTTTTTT
>once|NA|TRBJ1-6|TRBV6-5
CASTEGQTFSPLHF
TGTGCCAGCACGGAAGGACAGACTTTCTCACCCCTCCACTTT
>NA|NA|TRBJ2-1|TRBV28
CASSSTVLNEQFF
TGTGCCAGCAGCTCCACTGTCCTCAATGAGCAGTTCTTC
>once|NA|TRBJ2-2|TRBV5-1
CASSLSRGSTGELFF
TGCGCCAGCAGCTTGTCTCGAGGGAGCACCGGGGAGCTGTTTTTT
>NA|NA|TRBJ1-2|TRBV21-1
CASSKKPNLIIRGKHYGYTF
TGTGCCAGCAGCAAAAAACCAAACCTGATAATCAGGGGGAAGCACTATGGCTACACCTTC
>NA|NA|TRBJ2-3|TRBV19
CASSTLSTDTQYF
TGTGCCAGTAGTACTTTAAGCACAGATACGCAGTATTTT
>NA|NA|TRBJ1-4|TRBV7-8
CASSAGERTTNEKLFF
TGTGCCAGCAGCGCGGGAGAACGGACAACTAATGAAAAACTGTTTTTT
>NA|TRBD2|TRBJ2-7|TRBV7-2
CASSLSGGDTREQYF
TGTGCCAGCAGCTTAAGCGGGGGGGATACGAGAGAGCAGTACTTC
>NA|NA|TRBJ1-3|TRBV15
CATSRDEGIRGNTIYF
TGTGCCACCAGCAGAGATGAGGGAATACGGGGAAACACCATATATTTT
>NA|TRBD1|TRBJ1-1|TRBV3-1/TRBV3-2
CASSPRGQVNTEAFF
TGTGCCAGCAGCCCCCGTGGACAGGTTAACACTGAAGCTTTCTTT
>NA|TRBD1|TRBJ2-7|TRBV19
CASSIDGQGNEQYF
TGTGCCAGTAGTATAGATGGACAGGGCAACGAGCAGTACTTC
>NA|TRBD1|TRBJ1-1|TRBV13
CASSSTDRGRKVDTEAFF
TGTGCCAGCAGCTCAACCGACAGGGGGCGAAAAGTGGACACTGAAGCTTTCTTT